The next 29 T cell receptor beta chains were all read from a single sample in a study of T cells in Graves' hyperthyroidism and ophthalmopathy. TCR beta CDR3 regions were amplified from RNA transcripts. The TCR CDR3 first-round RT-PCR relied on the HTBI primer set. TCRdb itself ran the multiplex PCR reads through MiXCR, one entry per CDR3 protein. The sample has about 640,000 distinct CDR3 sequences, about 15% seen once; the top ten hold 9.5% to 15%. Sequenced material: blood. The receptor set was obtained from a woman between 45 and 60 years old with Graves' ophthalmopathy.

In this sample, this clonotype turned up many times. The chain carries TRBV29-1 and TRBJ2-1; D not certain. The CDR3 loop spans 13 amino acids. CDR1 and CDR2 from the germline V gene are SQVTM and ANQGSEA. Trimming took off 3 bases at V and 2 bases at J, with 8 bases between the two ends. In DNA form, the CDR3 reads TGCAGCGTTGATTTGCTCACCTACAATGAGCAGTTCTTC. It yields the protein CSVDLLTYNEQFF.

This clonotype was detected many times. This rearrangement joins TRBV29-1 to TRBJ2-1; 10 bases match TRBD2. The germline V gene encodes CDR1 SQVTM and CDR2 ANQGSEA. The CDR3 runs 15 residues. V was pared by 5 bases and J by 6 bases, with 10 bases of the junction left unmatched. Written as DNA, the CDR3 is TGCAGCGTTCTTGCTAGCGGGAGTCGTATCAATGAGCAGTTCTTC. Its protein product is CSVLASGSRINEQFF.

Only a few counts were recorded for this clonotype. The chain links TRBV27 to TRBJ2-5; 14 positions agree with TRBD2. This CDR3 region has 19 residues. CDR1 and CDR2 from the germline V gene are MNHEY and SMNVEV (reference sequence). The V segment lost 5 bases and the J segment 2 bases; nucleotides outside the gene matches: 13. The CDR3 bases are TGTGCCAGCAGTCTTCCTGGGACTAGCGGGAGTCTCCTACAAGAGACCCAGTACTTC. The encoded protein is CASSLPGTSGSLLQETQYF.

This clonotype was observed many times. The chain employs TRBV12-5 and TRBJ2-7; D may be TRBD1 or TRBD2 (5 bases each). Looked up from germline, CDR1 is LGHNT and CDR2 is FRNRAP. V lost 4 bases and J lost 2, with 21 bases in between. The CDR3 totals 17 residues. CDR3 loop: CASGSPKFPGTTYEQYF. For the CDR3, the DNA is TGTGCTAGTGGTTCCCCTAAATTCCCCGGGACGACCTACGAGCAGTACTTC. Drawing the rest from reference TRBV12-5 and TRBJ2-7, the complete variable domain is DARVTQTPRHKVTEMGQEVTMRCQPILGHNTVFWYRQTMMQGLELLAYFRNRAPLDDSGMPKDRFSAEMPDATLATLKIQPSEPRDSAVYFCASGSPKFPGTTYEQYFGPGTRLTVT.

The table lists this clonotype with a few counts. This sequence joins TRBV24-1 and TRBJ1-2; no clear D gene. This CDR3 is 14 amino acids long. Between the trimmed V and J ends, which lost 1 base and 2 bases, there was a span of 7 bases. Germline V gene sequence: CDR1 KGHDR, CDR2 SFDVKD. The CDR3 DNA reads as TGTGCCACCAGTGATTTCGACAAGAACTATGGCTACACCTTC. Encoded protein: CATSDFDKNYGYTF.

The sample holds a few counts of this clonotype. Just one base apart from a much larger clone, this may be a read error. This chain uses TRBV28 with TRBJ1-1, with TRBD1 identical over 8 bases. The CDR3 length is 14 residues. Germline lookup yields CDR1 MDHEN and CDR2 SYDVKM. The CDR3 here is CASLDRGGNTETFF. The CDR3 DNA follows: TGTGCCAGCCTCGACAGGGGCGGAAACACTGAAACTTTCTTT.

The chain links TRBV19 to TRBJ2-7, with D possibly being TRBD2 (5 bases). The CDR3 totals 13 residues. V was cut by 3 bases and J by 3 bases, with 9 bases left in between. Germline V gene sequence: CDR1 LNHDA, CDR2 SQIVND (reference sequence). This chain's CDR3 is CASSMGANYEQYF. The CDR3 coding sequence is TGTGCCAGTAGTATGGGAGCCAACTACGAGCAGTACTTC.

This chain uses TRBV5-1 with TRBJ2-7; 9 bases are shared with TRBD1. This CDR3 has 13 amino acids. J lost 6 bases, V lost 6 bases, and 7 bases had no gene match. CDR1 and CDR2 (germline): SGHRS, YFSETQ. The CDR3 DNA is TGCGCCAGCACCGGGACAGGGTTTGGCGAGCAGTACTTC. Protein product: CASTGTGFGEQYF.

CDR3 residues: CASTTRFGNEQFF. CDR3 bases: TGTGCCAGTACTACACGGTTCGGGAATGAGCAGTTCTTC. This chain joins TRBV19 and TRBJ2-1; D is unresolved. Trimming took 7 bases from V and 7 from J, leaving 14 bases between them. Looked up from germline, CDR1 is LNHDA and CDR2 is SQIVND (reference sequence). The CDR3 covers 13 residues. The whole variable domain, filled in from reference TRBV19 and TRBJ2-1, reads DGGITQSPKYLFRKEGQNVTLSCEQNLNHDAMYWYRQDPGQGLRLIYYSQIVNDFQKGDIAEGYSVSREKKESFPLTVTSAQKNPTAFYLCASTTRFGNEQFFGPGTRLTVL.

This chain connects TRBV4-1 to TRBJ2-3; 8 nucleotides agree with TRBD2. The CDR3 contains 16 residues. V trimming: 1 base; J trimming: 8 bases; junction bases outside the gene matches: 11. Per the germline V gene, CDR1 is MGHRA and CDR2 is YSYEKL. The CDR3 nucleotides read TGCGCCAGCAGCCAAGGACGGGGGACTAGAACTACTACGCAGTATTTT. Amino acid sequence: CASSQGRGTRTTTQYF.

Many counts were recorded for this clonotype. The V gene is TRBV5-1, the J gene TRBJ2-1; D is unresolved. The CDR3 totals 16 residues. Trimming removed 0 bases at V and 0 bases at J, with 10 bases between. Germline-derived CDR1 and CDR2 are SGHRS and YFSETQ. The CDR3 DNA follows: TGCGCCAGCAGCTTGGGCCCCCCACTCTCCTACAATGAGCAGTTCTTC. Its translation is CASSLGPPLSYNEQFF.

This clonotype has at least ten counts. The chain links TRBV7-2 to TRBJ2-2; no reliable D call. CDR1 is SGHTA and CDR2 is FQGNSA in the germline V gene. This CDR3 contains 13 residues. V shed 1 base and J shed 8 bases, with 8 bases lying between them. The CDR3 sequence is CASSLEGRGELFF. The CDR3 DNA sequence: TGTGCCAGCAGCTTAGAGGGCAGGGGGGAGCTGTTTTTT.

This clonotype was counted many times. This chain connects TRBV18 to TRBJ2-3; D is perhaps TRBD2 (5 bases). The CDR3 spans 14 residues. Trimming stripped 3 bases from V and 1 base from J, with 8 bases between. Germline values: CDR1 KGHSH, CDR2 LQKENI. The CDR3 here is CASSPREGTDTQYF. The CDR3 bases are TGTGCCAGCTCACCGAGGGAAGGCACAGATACGCAGTATTTT.

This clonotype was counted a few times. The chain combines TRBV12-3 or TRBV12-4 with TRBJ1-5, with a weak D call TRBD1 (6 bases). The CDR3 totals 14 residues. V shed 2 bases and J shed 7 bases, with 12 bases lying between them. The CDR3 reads CASSLFAGDQPQHF. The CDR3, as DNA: TGTGCCAGCAGTTTATTTGCAGGGGACCAGCCCCAGCATTTT.

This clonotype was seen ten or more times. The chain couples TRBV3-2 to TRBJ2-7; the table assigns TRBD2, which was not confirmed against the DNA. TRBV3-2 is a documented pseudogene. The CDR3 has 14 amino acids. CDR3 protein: CASSSGKTAYEQYF. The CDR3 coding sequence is TGTGCCAGCAGTAGCGGGAAAACCGCCTACGAGCAGTACTTC.

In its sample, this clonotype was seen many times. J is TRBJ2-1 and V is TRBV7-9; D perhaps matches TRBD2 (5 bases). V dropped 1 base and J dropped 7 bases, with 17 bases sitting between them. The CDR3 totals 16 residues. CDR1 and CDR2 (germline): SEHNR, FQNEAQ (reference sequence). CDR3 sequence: CASSLEREMPGNEQFF. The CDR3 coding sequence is TGTGCCAGCAGCTTAGAAAGGGAGATGCCGGGGAATGAGCAGTTCTTC.

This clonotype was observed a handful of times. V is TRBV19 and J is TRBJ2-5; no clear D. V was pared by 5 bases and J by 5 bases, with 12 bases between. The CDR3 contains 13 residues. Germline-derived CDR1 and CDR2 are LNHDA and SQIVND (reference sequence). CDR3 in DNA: TGTGCCAGTAGTCTGCCCCATGGTGAGACCCAGTACTTC. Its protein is CASSLPHGETQYF.

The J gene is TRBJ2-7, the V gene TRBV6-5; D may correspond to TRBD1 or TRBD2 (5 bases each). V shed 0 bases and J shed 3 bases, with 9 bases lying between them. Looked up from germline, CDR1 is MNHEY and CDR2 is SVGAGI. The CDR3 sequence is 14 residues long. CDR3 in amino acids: CASSYSGAGYEQYF. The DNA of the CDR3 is TGTGCCAGCAGTTACTCAGGGGCGGGCTACGAGCAGTACTTC.

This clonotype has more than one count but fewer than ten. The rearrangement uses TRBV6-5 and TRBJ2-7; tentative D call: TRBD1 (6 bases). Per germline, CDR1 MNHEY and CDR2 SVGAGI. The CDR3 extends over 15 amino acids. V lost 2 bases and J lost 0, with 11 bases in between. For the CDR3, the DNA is TGTGCCAGCAGTTACGATGCAGGGGTCTCCTACGAGCAGTACTTC. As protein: CASSYDAGVSYEQYF.

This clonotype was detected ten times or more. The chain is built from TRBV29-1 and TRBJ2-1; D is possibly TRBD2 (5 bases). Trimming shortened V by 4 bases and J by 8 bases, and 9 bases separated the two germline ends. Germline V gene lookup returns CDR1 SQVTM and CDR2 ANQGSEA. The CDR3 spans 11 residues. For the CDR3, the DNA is TGCAGCGTTGTGGAGGCACATGAGCAGTTCTTC. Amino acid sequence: CSVVEAHEQFF.

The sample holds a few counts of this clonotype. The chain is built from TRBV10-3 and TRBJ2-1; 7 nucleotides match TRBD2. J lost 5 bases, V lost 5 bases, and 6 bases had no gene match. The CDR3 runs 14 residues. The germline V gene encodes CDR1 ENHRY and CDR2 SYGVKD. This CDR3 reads CAISTGLLDNEQFF. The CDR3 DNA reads TGTGCCATCAGTACGGGACTACTTGACAATGAGCAGTTCTTC.

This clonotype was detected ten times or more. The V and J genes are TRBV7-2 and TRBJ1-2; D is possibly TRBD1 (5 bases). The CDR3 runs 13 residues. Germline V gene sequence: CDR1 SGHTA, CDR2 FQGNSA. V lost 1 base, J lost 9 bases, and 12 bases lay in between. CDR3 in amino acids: CASSLETGGSYTF. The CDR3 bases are TGTGCCAGCAGCTTAGAGACCGGGGGGAGCTACACCTTC.

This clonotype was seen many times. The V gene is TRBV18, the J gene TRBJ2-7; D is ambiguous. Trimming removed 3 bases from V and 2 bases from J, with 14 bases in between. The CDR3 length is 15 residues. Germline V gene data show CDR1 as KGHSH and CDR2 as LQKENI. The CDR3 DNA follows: TGTGCCAGCTCACCCCCCGGTCAACAAGCCTACGAGCAGTACTTC. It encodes CASSPPGQQAYEQYF. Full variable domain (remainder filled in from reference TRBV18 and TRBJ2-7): NAGVMQNPRHLVRRRGQEARLRCSPMKGHSHVYWYRQLPEEGLKFMVYLQKENIIDESGMPKERFSAEFPKEGPSILRIQQVVRGDSAAYFCASSPPGQQAYEQYFGPGTRLTVT.

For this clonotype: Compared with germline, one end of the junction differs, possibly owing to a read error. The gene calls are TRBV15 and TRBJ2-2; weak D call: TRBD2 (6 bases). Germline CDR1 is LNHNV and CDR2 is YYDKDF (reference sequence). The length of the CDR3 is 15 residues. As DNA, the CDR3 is TGTGCCAGCAGCACGAGGGACTTTCCCACCGGGGAGCTGTTTTTT. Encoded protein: CASSTRDFPTGELFF.

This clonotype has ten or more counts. The CDR3 nucleotides are TGCAGTGGCCGACTAGCCCGGGAGCAGTACTTC. Protein sequence: CSGRLAREQYF. This sequence joins TRBV20-1 and TRBJ2-7, with 7 positions matching TRBD2. The CDR3 has 11 residues. Germline values: CDR1 DFQATT, CDR2 SNEGSKA (reference sequence). V lost 7 bases, J lost 7 bases, and 7 bases stayed unmatched.

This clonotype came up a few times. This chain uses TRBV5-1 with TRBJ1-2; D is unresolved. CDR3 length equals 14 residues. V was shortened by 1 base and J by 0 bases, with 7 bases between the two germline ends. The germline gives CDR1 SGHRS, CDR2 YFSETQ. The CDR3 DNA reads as TGCGCCAGCAGCTTGATAGGTACTAACTATGGCTACACCTTC. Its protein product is CASSLIGTNYGYTF.

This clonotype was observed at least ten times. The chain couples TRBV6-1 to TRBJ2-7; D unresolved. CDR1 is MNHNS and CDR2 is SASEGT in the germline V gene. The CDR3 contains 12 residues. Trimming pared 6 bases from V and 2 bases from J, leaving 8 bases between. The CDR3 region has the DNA TGTGCCAGCAGCGCCACGACCTACGAGCAGTACTTC. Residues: CASSATTYEQYF.

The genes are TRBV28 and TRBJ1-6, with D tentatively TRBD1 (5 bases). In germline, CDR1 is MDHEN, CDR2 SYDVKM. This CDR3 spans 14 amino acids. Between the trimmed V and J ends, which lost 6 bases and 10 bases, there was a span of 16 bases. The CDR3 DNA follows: TGTGCCAGCAGCCCCGTTTCAGGGTACTCACCCCTCCACTTT. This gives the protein CASSPVSGYSPLHF.

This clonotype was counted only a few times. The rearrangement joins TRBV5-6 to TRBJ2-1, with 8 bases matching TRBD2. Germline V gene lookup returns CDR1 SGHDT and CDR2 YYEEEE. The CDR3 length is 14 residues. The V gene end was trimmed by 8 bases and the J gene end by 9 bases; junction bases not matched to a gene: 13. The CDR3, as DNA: TGTGCCAGTTCCTTCCGGGAGGGTGTCTCTGAGCAGTTCTTC. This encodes CASSFREGVSEQFF.